These 17 T cell receptor beta chains came from one sample sequenced in a study of siplizumab effects on memory and regulatory T cells. Libraries were prepared by immunoSEQ multiplex PCR; TCRdb keeps only in-frame clonotypes and omits some of them. The sample carries 120,000 or so clones, just under 95% recorded once. Sequencing was carried out using CD4+ T cells sorted from blood. These receptors all stem from a human donor in good health.

The chain links TRBV19 to TRBJ2-3, with 8 bases aligning to TRBD2. From germline, CDR1 is LNHDA and CDR2 SQIVND (reference sequence). The CDR3 runs 15 residues. The V and J ends lost 3 bases and 1 base, in that order; junction bases with no gene match: 3. The CDR3 protein is CASSIGGLGTDTQYF. CDR3 bases: TGTGCCAGTAGTATTGGGGGACTAGGCACAGATACGCAGTATTTT. The full variable domain, in which reference TRBV19 and TRBJ2-3 provide the parts outside the CDR3, is DGGITQSPKYLFRKEGQNVTLSCEQNLNHDAMYWYRQDPGQGLRLIYYSQIVNDFQKGDIAEGYSVSREKKESFPLTVTSAQKNPTAFYLCASSIGGLGTDTQYFGPGTRLTVL.

This chain uses TRBV2 with TRBJ1-1, with 9 positions matching TRBD1. The V and J ends lost 5 bases and 4 bases, in that order; junction bases with no gene match: 5. Germline V gives CDR1 SNHLY, CDR2 FYNNEI. The CDR3 is made up of 14 amino acids. The CDR3 DNA is TGTGCCAGCAGTACAGGACAGGGGCCCACTGAAGCTTTCTTT. Amino acids: CASSTGQGPTEAFF.

The V call is TRBV19, the J call TRBJ2-5, with no clear D. This CDR3 region has 14 residues. From germline, CDR1 is LNHDA and CDR2 SQIVND (reference sequence). The V end lost 1 base, the J end lost 2 bases, and 8 bases lay between the germline ends. CDR3 in DNA: TGTGCCAGTAGTATAGGGTACAGACAAGAGACCCAGTACTTC. Translating gives CASSIGYRQETQYF. The entire variable domain, with the rest obtained from reference TRBV19 and TRBJ2-5, is as follows: DGGITQSPKYLFRKEGQNVTLSCEQNLNHDAMYWYRQDPGQGLRLIYYSQIVNDFQKGDIAEGYSVSREKKESFPLTVTSAQKNPTAFYLCASSIGYRQETQYFGPGTRLLVL.

The chain combines TRBV18 with TRBJ2-7, with TRBD2 matching over 14 bases. From germline, CDR1 is KGHSH and CDR2 LQKENI. V shed 3 bases, J shed 2 bases, and the junction held 9 bases outside the gene matches. CDR3 length: 18 residues. For the CDR3, the DNA is TGTGCCAGCTCACCTATCGCGAGGGGACTAGCGGGGGCCTACGAGCAGTACTTC. Its protein product is CASSPIARGLAGAYEQYF.

The chain combines TRBV11-2 with TRBJ1-2, with a possible D match to TRBD1 (6 bases). V lost 4 bases and J 7 bases, leaving 19 bases between the germline ends. The CDR3 spans 15 residues. CDR1 and CDR2 from the germline V gene are SGHAT and FQNNGV. The CDR3 bases are TGTGCCAGCAGCTCCTTCTTGGGGGGGCGCGGTGGCTACACCTTC. This encodes CASSSFLGGRGGYTF.

The chain links TRBV25-1 to TRBJ1-1; 11 bases agree with TRBD1. This CDR3 spans 14 amino acids. The V gene end was trimmed by 8 bases and the J gene end by 4 bases; junction bases not matched to a gene: 6. CDR1 MGHDK and CDR2 SYGVNS come from the germline V gene. This chain's CDR3 is CASYPGQGGTEAFF. CDR3 in DNA: TGTGCCAGCTATCCGGGACAGGGGGGCACTGAAGCTTTCTTT.

This clone was recorded once. This chain uses TRBV5-1 with TRBJ2-1; 13 bases fit TRBD2. Trimming removed 0 bases from V and 7 bases from J; junction bases left unmatched: 4. CDR1 SGHRS and CDR2 YFSETQ come from the germline V gene. The CDR3 is 16 amino acids. The CDR3 DNA is TGCGCCAGCAGCTTGGGGGGACTAGCGGGGCAAAATGAGCAGTTCTTC. The encoded protein is CASSLGGLAGQNEQFF.

The CDR3 region has the DNA TGTGCCAGTAGTATCGGAGGTTGGTCCTACAATGAGCAGTTCTTC. This sequence encodes CASSIGGWSYNEQFF. The rearrangement joins TRBV19 to TRBJ2-1; possibly TRBD2 for D (5 bases). The CDR3 spans 15 residues. Deletions cut 3 bases from V and 1 base from J, with 10 bases between. Germline assignment: CDR1 LNHDA and CDR2 SQIVND (reference sequence). Using reference TRBV19 and TRBJ2-1 for the parts outside the CDR3, the full variable domain is DGGITQSPKYLFRKEGQNVTLSCEQNLNHDAMYWYRQDPGQGLRLIYYSQIVNDFQKGDIAEGYSVSREKKESFPLTVTSAQKNPTAFYLCASSIGGWSYNEQFFGPGTRLTVL.

This clone was observed a single time. The chain uses TRBV10-3 and TRBJ1-3; TRBD1 matches at 9 bases. Germline values: CDR1 ENHRY, CDR2 SYGVKD. The CDR3 consists of 15 residues. V trimming: 11 bases; J trimming: 4 bases; junction bases outside the gene matches: 12. The CDR3 reads CAVLGTGRAGNTIYF. Here the CDR3 DNA reads TGTGCCGTACTAGGGACAGGGAGAGCCGGAAACACCATATATTTT.

This rearrangement joins TRBV19 to TRBJ1-2, with a possible D match to TRBD1 (6 bases). The length of the CDR3 is 14 residues. The V end was cut by 4 bases, the J end by 7 bases, with 16 bases between. The germline V gene has CDR1 LNHDA and CDR2 SQIVND (reference sequence). CDR3 residues: CASSSRGTSGGYTF. CDR3 coding DNA: TGTGCCAGTAGTAGTAGGGGGACCTCGGGTGGCTACACCTTC.

This clone was picked up a small number of times. The chain is built from TRBV7-2 and TRBJ1-5; D may be TRBD1 (5 bases). V lost 5 bases, J lost 4 bases, and 12 bases lay in between. The germline CDR1 and CDR2 sequences are SGHTA and FQGNSA. CDR3 length: 14 residues. In DNA form, the CDR3 reads TGTGCCAGCAGCACCAGGGACGCGAATCAGCCCCAGCATTTT. Encoded protein: CASSTRDANQPQHF.

This clone appeared once. J is TRBJ2-7 and V is TRBV27; TRBD2 aligns across 7 bases. V lost 3 bases and J lost 3; bases outside the gene matches: 8. This CDR3 has 15 amino acids. Germline V gives CDR1 MNHEY, CDR2 SMNVEV (reference sequence). CDR3 nucleotide sequence: TGTGCCAGCAGTTTGCGGCTAGCGGTGATCTACGAGCAGTACTTC. This gives the protein CASSLRLAVIYEQYF.

V usage is TRBV18 and J usage is TRBJ2-7; D is unclear. This CDR3 spans 14 amino acids. The germline V gene has CDR1 KGHSH and CDR2 LQKENI. Trimming took 0 bases from V and 1 from J, leaving 7 bases between them. In DNA form, the CDR3 reads TGTGCCAGCTCACCACCTGGCAGATCCTACGAGCAGTACTTC. Translating gives CASSPPGRSYEQYF. The full variable domain, its missing parts supplied by reference TRBV18 and TRBJ2-7, is NAGVMQNPRHLVRRRGQEARLRCSPMKGHSHVYWYRQLPEEGLKFMVYLQKENIIDESGMPKERFSAEFPKEGPSILRIQQVVRGDSAAYFCASSPPGRSYEQYFGPGTRLTVT.

V is TRBV5-4 and J is TRBJ2-3, with TRBD2 matching over 11 bases. Trimming at V came to 4 bases and at J to 0 bases, leaving 4 bases not matched to a gene. This CDR3 has 16 residues. The germline V gene has CDR1 SGHNT and CDR2 YYREEE (reference sequence). CDR3 sequence: CASSRGTSGSTDTQYF. The CDR3 DNA sequence: TGTGCCAGCAGCAGAGGGACTAGCGGTAGCACAGATACGCAGTATTTT.

V is TRBV27 and J is TRBJ2-5; maybe TRBD2 (5 bases). The germline gives CDR1 MNHEY, CDR2 SMNVEV (reference sequence). V was trimmed by 5 bases and J by 5 bases, leaving 12 bases between them. The CDR3 spans 13 residues. DNA of the CDR3: TGTGCCAGCAGTCCCGGACTGGGTGAGACCCAGTACTTC. Translating it yields CASSPGLGETQYF.

The V gene is TRBV2, the J gene TRBJ2-2; maybe TRBD1 (6 bases). The CDR3 totals 14 residues. The germline gives CDR1 SNHLY, CDR2 FYNNEI. V lost 8 bases to trimming and J lost 4 bases, with 14 bases between them. The CDR3 is CASHRDEGTGELFF. DNA for the CDR3: TGTGCCAGCCACAGGGACGAGGGCACCGGGGAGCTGTTTTTT.

The CDR3 sequence: CASSLGVTGRGYTF. CDR3 sequence (DNA): TGTGCCAGCAGCTTGGGGGTCACCGGCCGTGGCTACACCTTC. The gene calls are TRBV5-4 and TRBJ1-2, with no clear D. V was pared by 0 bases and J by 7 bases, with 13 bases between. Germline V gene data show CDR1 as SGHNT and CDR2 as YYREEE (reference sequence). This CDR3 spans 14 amino acids.